Listed below are T cell receptor beta chains from one sample, sequenced in a study of response to subunit inactivated influenza vaccine. TCRdb independently ran MiXCR on the RT-PCR reads; one entry per CDR3 protein. The sample yields about 520,000 distinct CDR3 sequences, approximately 11% seen once. Sequenced material: PBMCs from blood, taken roughly 48 days after vaccination. The receptor set was obtained from a man aged 50 to 59 who received an inactivated influenza vaccine. CDR3s include the opening cysteine and the closing phenylalanine or tryptophan. The order of the fields is D gene, V gene, clone size, J gene, CDR3 DNA, CDR3 protein. A D gene is named only where the DNA matches it firmly. Rows may omit the clone size; those that give it use once, few, many or a size class.

>TRBD1|TRBV5-1|-|TRBJ2-2
TGCGCCAGCAGCCGACAGGGGGGGTACACCGGGGAGCTGTTTTTT
CASSRQGGYTGELFF
>-|TRBV20-1|-|TRBJ2-2
TGCAGTGCTAGAGGGGTGGACACCGGGGAGCTGTTTTTT
CSARGVDTGELFF
>TRBD2|TRBV7-2|few|TRBJ2-7
TGTGCCAGCAGCTTAAAGGGACTAGTTACCTACGAGCAGTACTTC
CASSLKGLVTYEQYF
>-|TRBV29-1|many|TRBJ2-5
TGCAGCGTTGAGAAAGGGGAGGAGACCCAGTACTTC
CSVEKGEETQYF
>TRBD1|TRBV29-1|many|TRBJ2-1
TGCAGCGTTGGAAGGGGGCTTGGCAATGAGCAGTTCTTC
CSVGRGLGNEQFF
>TRBD1|TRBV4-2|-|TRBJ1-4
TGTGCCAGCAGCCTGAGCTGGGGACAGGGGGCGCGTTCCGGTCTTAAAACTAATGAAAAACTGTTTTTT
CASSLSWGQGARSGLKTNEKLFF
>TRBD1|TRBV5-1|many|TRBJ2-7
TGTGCCAGCAGTTCTGGGACAGGGAACTACGAGCAGTACTTC
CASSSGTGNYEQYF
>-|TRBV7-9|few|TRBJ2-7
TGTGCCAGCAGCTCCTCCCTGTTCGGGAGTTACTACGAGCAGTACTTC
CASSSSLFGSYYEQYF
>TRBD2|TRBV20-1|-|TRBJ2-3
TGCAGTGCAAAGGGGGCTAGCGGGACCCCAGATACGCAGTATTTT
CSAKGASGTPDTQYF
>TRBD2|TRBV28|-|TRBJ2-7
TGTGCCAGCACCTCTTTCCCCGGGACTAGCGGAGGAGCCTACGAGCAGTACTTC
CASTSFPGTSGGAYEQYF
>-|TRBV2|-|TRBJ2-5
TGTGCCAGCAGTGAATTCGCAGTAACGCAAGAGACCCAGTACTTC
CASSEFAVTQETQYF
>-|TRBV2|few|TRBJ2-7
TGTGCCAGCAGCGACCGGGACAAAGCCTACGAGCAGTACTTC
CASSDRDKAYEQYF
>-|TRBV5-1|many|TRBJ2-1
TGCGCCAGCAGCTTGCCGGGTACGGGGGATGAGCAGTTCTTC
CASSLPGTGDEQFF
>TRBD2|TRBV5-1|-|TRBJ2-5
TGCGCCAGCAGCTCCGGGGAGGGAGGAGAGACCCAGTACTTC
CASSSGEGGETQYF
>-|TRBV5-5|few|TRBJ1-3
TGTGCCAGCAGCTTCGAAGGAAACACCATATATTTT
CASSFEGNTIYF
>-|TRBV7-9|few|TRBJ2-3
TGTGCCAGCAGCTTAGAGGGACATCGAAGGGATACAGATACGCAGTATTTT
CASSLEGHRRDTDTQYF
>-|TRBV12-3/TRBV12-4|many|TRBJ1-1
TGTGCCAGCAGTTTTGGGGGAACCACTGAAGCTTTCTTT
CASSFGGTTEAFF
>-|TRBV5-5|few|TRBJ2-3
TGTGCCAGCAGCTACCGGAACATAGCAGATACGCAGTATTTT
CASSYRNIADTQYF
>-|TRBV12-3/TRBV12-4|few|TRBJ2-1
TGTGCCAGCAGTTCAACGGCACCAAGCTCCTACAATGAGCAGTTCTTC
CASSSTAPSSYNEQFF
>-|TRBV28|-|TRBJ2-7
TGTGCCAGCAGTTTATGGGAAGGGACCTCCTACGAGCAGTACTTC
CASSLWEGTSYEQYF
>TRBD2|TRBV9|few|TRBJ2-2
TGTGCCAGCAGCGTAGCGGGAGGGCCCGGGGAGCTGTTTTTT
CASSVAGGPGELFF
>TRBD1|TRBV6-5|many|TRBJ1-2
TGTGCCAGCAGTTACTCGCCAGGGGGCTTGGATAACTATGGCTACACCTTC
CASSYSPGGLDNYGYTF